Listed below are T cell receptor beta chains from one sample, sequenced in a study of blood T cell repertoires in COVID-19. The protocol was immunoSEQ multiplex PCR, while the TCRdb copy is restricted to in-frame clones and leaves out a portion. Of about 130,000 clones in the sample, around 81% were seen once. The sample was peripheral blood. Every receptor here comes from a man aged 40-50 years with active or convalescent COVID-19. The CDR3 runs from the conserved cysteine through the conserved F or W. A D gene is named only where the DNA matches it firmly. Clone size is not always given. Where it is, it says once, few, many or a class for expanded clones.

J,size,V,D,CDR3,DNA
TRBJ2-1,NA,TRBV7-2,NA,CASSLDFDSSYNEQFF,TGTGCCAGCAGCTTAGATTTCGATAGCTCCTACAATGAGCAGTTCTTC
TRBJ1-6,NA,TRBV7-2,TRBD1,CASSTPRTGRESPLHF,TGTGCCAGCAGCACCCCGAGGACAGGGCGGGAGTCACCCCTCCACTTT
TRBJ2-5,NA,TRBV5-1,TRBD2,CASSPQASGGQETQYF,TGCGCCAGCAGCCCCCAGGCTAGCGGGGGCCAAGAGACCCAGTACTTC
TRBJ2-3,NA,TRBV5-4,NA,CASSLAVDSTDTQYF,TGTGCCAGCAGCTTGGCCGTAGATAGCACAGATACGCAGTATTTT
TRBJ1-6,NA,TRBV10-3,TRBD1,CAISGDRAGSYNSPLHF,TGTGCCATCAGTGGAGACAGGGCGGGATCCTATAATTCACCCCTCCACTTT
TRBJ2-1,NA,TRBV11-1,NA,CAIARGGGVNEQFF,TGTGCCATCGCCCGCGGGGGCGGGGTCAATGAGCAGTTCTTC
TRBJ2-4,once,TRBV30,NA,CAWSGSGNIQYF,TGTGCCTGGAGTGGTTCGGGAAACATTCAGTACTTC
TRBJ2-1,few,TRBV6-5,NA,CASRADTSTYNEQFF,TGTGCCAGCAGGGCAGACACTTCAACCTACAATGAGCAGTTCTTC
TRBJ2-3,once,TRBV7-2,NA,CASSLVGSGTNTDTQYF,TGTGCCAGCAGCTTAGTAGGGAGCGGAACCAACACAGATACGCAGTATTTT
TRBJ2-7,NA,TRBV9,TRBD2,CASSVAVAGAYEQYF,TGTGCCAGCAGCGTAGCGGTAGCGGGGGCCTACGAGCAGTACTTC
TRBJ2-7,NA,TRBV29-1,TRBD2,CSVEEGLVDYEQYF,TGCAGCGTTGAAGAGGGACTAGTCGACTACGAGCAGTACTTC
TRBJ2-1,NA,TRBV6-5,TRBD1,CAATGTGRNEQFF,TGTGCCGCCACCGGGACAGGGCGCAATGAGCAGTTCTTC
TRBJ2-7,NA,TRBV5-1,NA,CASSPATWGAYEQYF,TGCGCCAGCAGCCCAGCTACCTGGGGGGCCTACGAGCAGTACTTC
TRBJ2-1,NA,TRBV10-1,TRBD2,CASSLGGGIEQFF,TGCGCCAGCAGCTTAGGCGGGGGAATTGAGCAGTTCTTC
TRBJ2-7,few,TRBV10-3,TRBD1,CAISDQQGSLAYEQYF,TGTGCCATCAGTGACCAACAGGGGAGTCTTGCCTACGAGCAGTACTTC
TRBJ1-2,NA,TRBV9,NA,CASRGDDYGYTF,TGTGCCAGCAGAGGAGACGACTATGGCTACACCTTC
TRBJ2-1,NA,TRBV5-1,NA,CASSFLEDNEQFF,TGCGCCAGCAGCTTCTTGGAGGACAATGAGCAGTTCTTC
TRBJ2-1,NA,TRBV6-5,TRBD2,CASTGSGGDEQFF,TGTGCCAGCACTGGTAGCGGGGGTGATGAGCAGTTCTTC
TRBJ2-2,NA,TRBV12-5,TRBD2,CASGSRLAGDLNTGELFF,TGTGCTAGTGGTTCCAGACTAGCGGGGGACTTAAACACCGGGGAGCTGTTTTTT
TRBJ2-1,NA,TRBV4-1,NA,CASSQDEGSSREQFF,TGCGCCAGCAGCCAAGATGAGGGTTCCAGCCGGGAGCAGTTCTTC
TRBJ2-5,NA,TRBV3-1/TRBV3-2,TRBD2,CASSRQGTKETQYF,TGTGCCAGCAGCCGACAAGGGACTAAAGAGACCCAGTACTTC
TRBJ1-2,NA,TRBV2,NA,CASSEDLTGAYGYTF,TGTGCCAGCAGTGAAGACCTGACAGGAGCCTATGGCTACACCTTC
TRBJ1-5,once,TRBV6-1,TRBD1,CASSESTGGYQPQHF,TGTGCCAGCAGTGAATCAACAGGGGGCTATCAGCCCCAGCATTTT
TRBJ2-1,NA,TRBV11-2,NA,CASSLSWAAEQFF,TGTGCCAGCAGCTTGAGTTGGGCTGCGGAGCAGTTCTTC
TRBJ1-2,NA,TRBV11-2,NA,CASTPGGGRGGGYTF,TGTGCCAGCACCCCCGGCGGGGGGCGAGGTGGAGGCTACACCTTC
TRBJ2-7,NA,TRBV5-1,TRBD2,CASSLFGGESYEQYF,TGCGCCAGCAGCTTGTTTGGGGGGGAGTCCTACGAGCAGTACTTC
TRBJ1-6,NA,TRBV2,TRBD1,CASGLGQGGSPLHF,TGTGCCAGCGGATTAGGACAGGGAGGTTCACCCCTCCACTTT
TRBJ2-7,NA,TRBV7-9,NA,CASSLGSEGSEQYF,TGTGCCAGCAGCTTAGGATCCGAGGGCAGCGAGCAGTACTTC
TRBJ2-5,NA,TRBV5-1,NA,CASSLAPIPLQETQYF,TGCGCCAGCAGCCTAGCCCCAATCCCCCTCCAAGAGACCCAGTACTTC
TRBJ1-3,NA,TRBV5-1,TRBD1,CASSGGQVGNTIYF,TGCGCCAGCAGCGGCGGACAGGTTGGAAACACCATATATTTT
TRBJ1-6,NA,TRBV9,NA,CASSVQAYNSPLHF,TGTGCCAGCAGCGTACAGGCTTATAATTCACCCCTCCACTTT
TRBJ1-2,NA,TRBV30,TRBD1,CAWGTGWDGYTF,TGTGCCTGGGGGACAGGGTGGGACGGCTACACCTTC
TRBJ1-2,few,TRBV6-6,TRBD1,CASRVSGTDYGYTF,TGTGCCAGCAGGGTATCCGGGACAGATTATGGCTACACCTTC
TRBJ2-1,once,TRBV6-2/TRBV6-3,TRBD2,CASSYIAGVDEQFF,TGTGCCAGCAGTTACATAGCGGGGGTAGATGAGCAGTTCTTC
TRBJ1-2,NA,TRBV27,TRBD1,CASSNRDRGRWGYTF,TGTGCCAGCAGTAACCGGGACAGGGGGCGGTGGGGCTACACCTTC
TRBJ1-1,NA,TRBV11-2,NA,CASSFRQGAFF,TGTGCCAGCAGCTTTCGCCAGGGGGCTTTCTTT
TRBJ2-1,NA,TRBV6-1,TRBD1,CASSESGQTYNEQFF,TGTGCCAGCAGTGAATCGGGACAGACTTACAATGAGCAGTTCTTC
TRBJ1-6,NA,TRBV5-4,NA,CASSFGGQNSPLHF,TGTGCCAGCAGCTTCGGGGGGCAGAATTCACCCCTCCACTTT
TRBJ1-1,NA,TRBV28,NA,CASSLSIVAEAFF,TGTGCCAGCAGTTTAAGTATAGTGGCTGAAGCTTTCTTT
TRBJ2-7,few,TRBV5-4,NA,CASNSDLASYEQYF,TGTGCCAGCAACTCCGATTTAGCCTCCTACGAGCAGTACTTC
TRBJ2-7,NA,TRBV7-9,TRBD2,CASSLAGTRPYEQYF,TGTGCCAGCAGCTTAGCCGGGACTAGACCCTACGAGCAGTACTTC
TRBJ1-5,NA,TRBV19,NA,CASSIQGGQPQHF,TGTGCCAGTAGTATTCAGGGTGGCCAGCCCCAGCATTTT
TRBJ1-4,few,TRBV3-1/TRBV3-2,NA,CASRNRAREKLFF,TGTGCCAGCAGGAACAGGGCGCGGGAAAAACTGTTTTTT
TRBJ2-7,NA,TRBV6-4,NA,CASSESSRSYEQYF,TGTGCCAGCAGTGAGTCCTCCAGGTCCTACGAGCAGTACTTC
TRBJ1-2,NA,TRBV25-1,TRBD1,CASRQTGAGGYTF,TGTGCCAGCAGACAAACAGGGGCGGGGGGCTACACCTTC
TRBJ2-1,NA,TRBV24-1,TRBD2,CATAPTSGIPNEQFF,TGTGCCACCGCGCCAACTAGCGGGATCCCCAATGAGCAGTTCTTC
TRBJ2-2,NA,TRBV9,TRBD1,CASSPQGDRGRAGELFF,TGTGCCAGCAGCCCCCAGGGGGACAGGGGGCGCGCCGGGGAGCTGTTTTTT
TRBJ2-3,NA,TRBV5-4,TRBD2,CASSIHTGGVSDTQYF,TGTGCCAGCAGCATTCATACGGGGGGGGTCTCAGATACGCAGTATTTT
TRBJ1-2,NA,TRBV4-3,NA,CASSQEDRAFYGYTF,TGCGCCAGCAGCCAAGAGGACAGAGCTTTCTATGGCTACACCTTC
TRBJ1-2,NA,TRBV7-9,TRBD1,CASSLAGGSYGYTF,TGTGCCAGCAGCTTAGCAGGGGGCTCCTATGGCTACACCTTC
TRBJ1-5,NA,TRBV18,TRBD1,CASSSGTAYNQPQHF,TGTGCCAGCTCATCCGGGACAGCGTACAATCAGCCCCAGCATTTT
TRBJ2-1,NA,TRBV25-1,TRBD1,CASSEFSSDRGYNEQFF,TGTGCCAGCAGTGAATTCTCGAGCGACAGGGGCTACAATGAGCAGTTCTTC
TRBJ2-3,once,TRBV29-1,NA,CSAGAGTDTQYF,TGCAGCGCCGGCGCGGGCACAGATACGCAGTATTTT